Below, one T cell receptor (beta chain) is given with its context. Its antigen is not identified. The data stem from a study of T cells in Graves' hyperthyroidism and ophthalmopathy. Overall study: Peripheral blood was taken when the disease was first diagnosed, before any treatment began.

Notes on the study in general: Blood shared most expanded thyroid clonotypes above 0.001. In simple terms, a model built on 13 V-J features told ophthalmopathy apart from stable hyperthyroidism.

Trimming removed 2 bases at V and 0 bases at J, with 4 bases between. The V gene's germline CDR1 is SGHDN and CDR2 FVKESK. The CDR3 is 13 residues long. The PBMCs were taken from less than 11 ml of fresh peripheral blood. TCR beta CDR3 regions were amplified from RNA transcripts. HTBI primers were employed in a first-round RT-PCR of the TCR CDR3. TCRdb reprocessed the multiplex PCR reads with MiXCR, giving one entry per CDR3 protein. The sample lists roughly 350,000 distinct CDR3 sequences, roughly 13% seen once, with approximately 23% in the top ten. The source is a woman aged 25 to 39 with Graves' hyperthyroidism. The chain links TRBV14 to TRBJ1-1; D is unresolved. The sample comprised blood. The CDR3 DNA reads as TGTGCCAGCAGCCAAAACTTGAACACTGAAGCTTTCTTT. As protein: CASSQNLNTEAFF.